The 6 T cell receptor beta chains in this list originate from one sample, sequenced in a study of blood T cell repertoires in COVID-19. Data came from immunoSEQ multiplex PCR; TCRdb stores just in-frame clones and leaves some out. The sample consists of around 150,000 clones, approximately 93% of them appearing once. Sample: peripheral blood. The receptors stem from an older woman with COVID-19, enrolled during active disease.

This rearrangement joins TRBV19 to TRBJ1-2; maybe TRBD1 (5 bases). From germline, CDR1 is LNHDA and CDR2 SQIVND (reference sequence). Deletions cut 6 bases from V and 2 bases from J, with 10 bases between. This CDR3 spans 13 amino acids. The CDR3 reads CASRGPWNYGYTF. The CDR3, as DNA: TGTGCCAGTAGGGGGCCATGGAACTATGGCTACACCTTC. Complete variable domain (other parts from reference TRBV19 and TRBJ1-2): DGGITQSPKYLFRKEGQNVTLSCEQNLNHDAMYWYRQDPGQGLRLIYYSQIVNDFQKGDIAEGYSVSREKKESFPLTVTSAQKNPTAFYLCASRGPWNYGYTFGSGTRLTVV.

The chain recombines TRBV20-1 with TRBJ1-4; TRBD1 might be the D (5 bases). Germline assignment: CDR1 DFQATT and CDR2 SNEGSKA (reference sequence). The CDR3 extends over 15 amino acids. V was shortened by 3 bases and J by 4 bases, with 15 bases between the two germline ends. CDR3 sequence (DNA): TGCAGTGCTAGTCCCAGGGAAGGCCATAATGAAAAACTGTTTTTT. As protein: CSASPREGHNEKLFF.

This chain connects TRBV18 to TRBJ1-2; TRBD1 aligns across 10 bases. CDR3 size: 14 residues. Germline CDR1 KGHSH, CDR2 LQKENI. Trimming at V came to 3 bases and at J to 8 bases, leaving 6 bases not matched to a gene. CDR3 residues: CASSPGQGRRGYTF. CDR3 DNA sequence: TGTGCCAGCTCACCGGGACAGGGGAGGCGAGGCTACACCTTC. Looking up the rest from reference TRBV18 and TRBJ1-2 gives the full variable domain: NAGVMQNPRHLVRRRGQEARLRCSPMKGHSHVYWYRQLPEEGLKFMVYLQKENIIDESGMPKERFSAEFPKEGPSILRIQQVVRGDSAAYFCASSPGQGRRGYTFGSGTRLTVV.

This clone showed up just a few times. This chain joins TRBV4-3 and TRBJ2-5, with D tentatively TRBD1 (5 bases). V dropped 0 bases and J dropped 6 bases, with 8 bases sitting between them. This CDR3 comprises 13 residues. The germline gives CDR1 LGHNA, CDR2 YSLEER. The DNA of the CDR3 is TGCGCCAGCAGCCAAGATGCAGGGAAGACCCAGTACTTC. Translating gives CASSQDAGKTQYF.

This chain connects TRBV19 to TRBJ2-5, with 11 bases lining up with TRBD2. This CDR3 is 16 amino acids long. V shed 2 bases, J shed 1 base, and the junction held 3 bases outside the gene matches. The germline CDR1 and CDR2 sequences are LNHDA and SQIVND (reference sequence). The CDR3 here is CASSISSGGGQETQYF. The CDR3 nucleotides read TGTGCCAGTAGTATAAGTAGCGGGGGGGGCCAAGAGACCCAGTACTTC. Based on the CDR3 plus reference TRBV19 and TRBJ2-5, the full variable domain is DGGITQSPKYLFRKEGQNVTLSCEQNLNHDAMYWYRQDPGQGLRLIYYSQIVNDFQKGDIAEGYSVSREKKESFPLTVTSAQKNPTAFYLCASSISSGGGQETQYFGPGTRLLVL.

The chain uses TRBV4-3 and TRBJ1-1; D is ambiguous. Germline lookup yields CDR1 LGHNA and CDR2 YSLEER. This CDR3 has 14 residues. Trimming took off 4 bases at V and 3 bases at J, with 12 bases between the two ends. The CDR3, as DNA: TGCGCCAGCAGCCCTAGACTGTCGGACACTGAAGCTTTCTTT. It yields the protein CASSPRLSDTEAFF.